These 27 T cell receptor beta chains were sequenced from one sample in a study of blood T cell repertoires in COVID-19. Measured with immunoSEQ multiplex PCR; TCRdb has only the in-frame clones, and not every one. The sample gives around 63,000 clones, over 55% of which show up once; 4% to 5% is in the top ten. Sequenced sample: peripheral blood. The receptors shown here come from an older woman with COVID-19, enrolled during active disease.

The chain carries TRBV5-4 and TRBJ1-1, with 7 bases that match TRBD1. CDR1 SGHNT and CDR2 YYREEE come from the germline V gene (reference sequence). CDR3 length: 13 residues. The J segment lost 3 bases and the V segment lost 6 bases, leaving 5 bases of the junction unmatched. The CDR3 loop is CASTTRGDTEAFF. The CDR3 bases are TGTGCCAGCACCACCAGGGGGGACACTGAAGCTTTCTTT.

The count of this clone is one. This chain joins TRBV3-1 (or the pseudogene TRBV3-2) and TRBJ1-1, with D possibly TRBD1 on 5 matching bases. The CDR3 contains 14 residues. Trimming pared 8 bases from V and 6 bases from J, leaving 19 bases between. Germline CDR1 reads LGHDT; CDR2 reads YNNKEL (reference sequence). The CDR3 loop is CASQGEDISPEAFF. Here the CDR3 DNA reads TGTGCCAGCCAAGGTGAGGACATTTCGCCTGAAGCTTTCTTT.

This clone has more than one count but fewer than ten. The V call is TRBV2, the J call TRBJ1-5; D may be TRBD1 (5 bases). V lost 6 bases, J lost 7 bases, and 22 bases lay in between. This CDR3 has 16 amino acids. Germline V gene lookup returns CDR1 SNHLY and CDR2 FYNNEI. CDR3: CASRPQGSGVGQPQHF. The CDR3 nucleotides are TGTGCCAGCAGGCCGCAGGGTAGCGGGGTAGGCCAGCCCCAGCATTTT.

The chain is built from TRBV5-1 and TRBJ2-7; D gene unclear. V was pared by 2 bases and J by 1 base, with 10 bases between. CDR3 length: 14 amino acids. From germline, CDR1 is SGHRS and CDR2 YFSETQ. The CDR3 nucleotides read TGCGCCAGCAGCTTCACAATTTATTCCTACGAGCAGTACTTC. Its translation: CASSFTIYSYEQYF.

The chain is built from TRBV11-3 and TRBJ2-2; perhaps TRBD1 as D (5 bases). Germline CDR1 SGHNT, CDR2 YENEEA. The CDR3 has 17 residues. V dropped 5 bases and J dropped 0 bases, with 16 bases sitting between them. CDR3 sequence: CASSPRTGAANTGELFF. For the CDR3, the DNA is TGTGCCAGCAGCCCACGCACAGGAGCCGCGAACACCGGGGAGCTGTTTTTT.

In nucleotides, the CDR3 is TGTGCCAGCAGCTTGGGACAGGGTACGTACAATGAGCAGTTCTTC. This codes for CASSLGQGTYNEQFF. This chain joins TRBV5-4 and TRBJ2-1, with 7 bases fitting TRBD1. The CDR3 sequence is 15 residues long. Germline assignment: CDR1 SGHNT and CDR2 YYREEE (reference sequence). The ends lost 0 bases at V and 4 bases at J; junction bases unmatched: 4.

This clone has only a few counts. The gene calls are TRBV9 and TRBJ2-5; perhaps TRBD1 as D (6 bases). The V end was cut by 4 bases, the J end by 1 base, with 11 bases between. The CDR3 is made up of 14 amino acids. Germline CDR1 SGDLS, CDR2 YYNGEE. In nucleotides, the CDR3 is TGTGCCAGCAGCCCGACAGGCCTCCAAGAGACCCAGTACTTC. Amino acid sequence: CASSPTGLQETQYF. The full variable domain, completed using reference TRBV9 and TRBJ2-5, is DSGVTQTPKHLITATGQRVTLRCSPRSGDLSVYWYQQSLDQGLQFLIQYYNGEERAKGNILERFSAQQFPDLHSELNLSSLELGDSALYFCASSPTGLQETQYFGPGTRLLVL.

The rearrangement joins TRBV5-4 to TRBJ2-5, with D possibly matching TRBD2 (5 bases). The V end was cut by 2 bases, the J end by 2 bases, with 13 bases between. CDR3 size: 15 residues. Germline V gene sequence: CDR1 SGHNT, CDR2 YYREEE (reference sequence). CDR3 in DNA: TGTGCCAGCAGCTTCGTCTCCCCGGGGCAAGAGACCCAGTACTTC. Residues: CASSFVSPGQETQYF.

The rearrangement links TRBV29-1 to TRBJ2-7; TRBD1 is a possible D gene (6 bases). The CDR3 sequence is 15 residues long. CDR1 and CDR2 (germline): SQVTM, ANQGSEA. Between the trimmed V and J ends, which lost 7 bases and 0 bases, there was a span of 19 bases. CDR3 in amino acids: CSALGERDNSYEQYF. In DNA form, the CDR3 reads TGCAGCGCCTTGGGGGAACGGGACAACTCCTACGAGCAGTACTTC.

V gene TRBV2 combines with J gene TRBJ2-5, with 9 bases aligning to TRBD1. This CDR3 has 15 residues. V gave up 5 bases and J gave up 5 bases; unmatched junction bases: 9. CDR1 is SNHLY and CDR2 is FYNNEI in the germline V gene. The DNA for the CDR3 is TGTGCCAGCAGTCCTCCGGGACAGGGTTATGAGACCCAGTACTTC. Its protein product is CASSPPGQGYETQYF.

The DNA for the CDR3 is TGTGCCAGCAGCTCCGGGACTAGCGGGTACAATGAGCAGTTCTTC. It yields the protein CASSSGTSGYNEQFF. V and J are TRBV5-6 and TRBJ2-1, with 12 nucleotides matching TRBD2. Germline CDR1 reads SGHDT; CDR2 reads YYEEEE. The CDR3 runs to 15 residues. V dropped 3 bases and J dropped 4; count of bases not matched to a gene: 2.

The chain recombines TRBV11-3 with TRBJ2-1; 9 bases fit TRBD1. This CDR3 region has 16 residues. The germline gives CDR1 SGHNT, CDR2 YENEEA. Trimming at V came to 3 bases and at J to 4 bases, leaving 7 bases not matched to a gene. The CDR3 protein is CASSLRGQGIYNEQFF. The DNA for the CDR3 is TGTGCCAGCAGCTTGAGGGGACAGGGCATTTACAATGAGCAGTTCTTC. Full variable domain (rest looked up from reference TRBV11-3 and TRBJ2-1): EAGVVQSPRYKIIEKKQPVAFWCNPISGHNTLYWYLQNLGQGPELLIRYENEEAVDDSQLPKDRFSAERLKGVDSTLKIQPAELGDSAVYLCASSLRGQGIYNEQFFGPGTRLTVL.

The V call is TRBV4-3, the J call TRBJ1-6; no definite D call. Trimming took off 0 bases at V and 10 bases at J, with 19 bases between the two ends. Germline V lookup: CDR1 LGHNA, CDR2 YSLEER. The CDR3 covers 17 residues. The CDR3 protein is CASSQDPGPGGNSPLHF. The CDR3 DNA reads TGCGCCAGCAGCCAAGATCCCGGACCGGGAGGAAACTCACCCCTCCACTTT.

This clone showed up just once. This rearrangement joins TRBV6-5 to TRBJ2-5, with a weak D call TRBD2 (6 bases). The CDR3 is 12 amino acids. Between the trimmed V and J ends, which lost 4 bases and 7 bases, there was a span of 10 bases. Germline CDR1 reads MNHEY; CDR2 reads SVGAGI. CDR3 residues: CASSWSGGTQYF. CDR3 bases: TGTGCCAGCAGTTGGTCCGGGGGGACCCAGTACTTC.

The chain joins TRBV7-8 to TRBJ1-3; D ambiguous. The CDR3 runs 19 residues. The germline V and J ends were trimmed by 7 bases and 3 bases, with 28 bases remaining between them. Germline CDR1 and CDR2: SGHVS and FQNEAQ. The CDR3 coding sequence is TGTGCCAGCACCTCGTTCGTTCGTGGAGGGAGAGGAGATGGAAACACCATATATTTT. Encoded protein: CASTSFVRGGRGDGNTIYF.

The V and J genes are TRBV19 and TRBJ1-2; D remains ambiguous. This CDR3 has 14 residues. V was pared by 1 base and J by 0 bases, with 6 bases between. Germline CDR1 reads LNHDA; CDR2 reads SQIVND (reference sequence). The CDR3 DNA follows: TGTGCCAGTAGTATAGGTGGGCCTAACTATGGCTACACCTTC. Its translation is CASSIGGPNYGYTF.

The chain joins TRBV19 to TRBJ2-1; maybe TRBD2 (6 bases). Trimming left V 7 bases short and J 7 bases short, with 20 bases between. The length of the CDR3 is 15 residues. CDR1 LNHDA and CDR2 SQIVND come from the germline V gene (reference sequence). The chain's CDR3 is CASKGRELSGNEQFF. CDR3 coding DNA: TGTGCCAGTAAGGGCCGGGAGCTCTCGGGAAATGAGCAGTTCTTC.

CDR3 residues: CASSLFVGGTEAFF. The CDR3 DNA reads TGTGCCAGCAGCCTTTTTGTCGGGGGCACTGAAGCTTTCTTT. V gene TRBV9 combines with J gene TRBJ1-1, with a tentative D call TRBD1 (5 bases). The V end lost 4 bases, the J end lost 4 bases, and 14 bases lay between the germline ends. Germline V gene lookup returns CDR1 SGDLS and CDR2 YYNGEE. There are 14 residues in the CDR3.

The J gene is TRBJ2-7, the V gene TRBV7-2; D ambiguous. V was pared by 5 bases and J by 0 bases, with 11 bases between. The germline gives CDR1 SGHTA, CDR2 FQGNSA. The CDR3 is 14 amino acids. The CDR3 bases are TGTGCCAGCAGCCCGACAATGAGCTCCTACGAGCAGTACGTC. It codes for CASSPTMSSYEQYV.

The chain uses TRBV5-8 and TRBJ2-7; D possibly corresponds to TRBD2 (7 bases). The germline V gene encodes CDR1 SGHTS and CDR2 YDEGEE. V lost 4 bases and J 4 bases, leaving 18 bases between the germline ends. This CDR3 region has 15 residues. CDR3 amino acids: CASSPFGGARYEQYV. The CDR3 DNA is TGTGCCAGCAGCCCGTTTGGGGGGGCGAGGTACGAGCAGTACGTC.

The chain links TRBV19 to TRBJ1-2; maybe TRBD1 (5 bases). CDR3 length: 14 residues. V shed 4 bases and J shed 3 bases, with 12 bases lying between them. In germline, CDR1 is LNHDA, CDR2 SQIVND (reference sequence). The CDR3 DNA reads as TGTGCCAGTAGTACAGGGTTTAGTTACTATGGCTACACCTTC. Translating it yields CASSTGFSYYGYTF. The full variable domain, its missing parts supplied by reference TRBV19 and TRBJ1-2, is DGGITQSPKYLFRKEGQNVTLSCEQNLNHDAMYWYRQDPGQGLRLIYYSQIVNDFQKGDIAEGYSVSREKKESFPLTVTSAQKNPTAFYLCASSTGFSYYGYTFGSGTRLTVV.

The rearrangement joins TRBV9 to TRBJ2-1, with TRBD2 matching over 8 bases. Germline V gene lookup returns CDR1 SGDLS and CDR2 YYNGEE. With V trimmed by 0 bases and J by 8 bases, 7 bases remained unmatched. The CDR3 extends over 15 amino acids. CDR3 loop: CASSVEAGEEHEQFF. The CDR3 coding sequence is TGTGCCAGCAGCGTAGAAGCGGGAGAGGAACATGAGCAGTTCTTC.

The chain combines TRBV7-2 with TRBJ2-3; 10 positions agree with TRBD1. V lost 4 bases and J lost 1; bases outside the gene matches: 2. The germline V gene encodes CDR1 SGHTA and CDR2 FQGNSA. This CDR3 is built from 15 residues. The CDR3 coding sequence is TGTGCCAGCAGCTCAGACAGGGGGCGCACAGATACGCAGTATTTT. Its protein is CASSSDRGRTDTQYF.

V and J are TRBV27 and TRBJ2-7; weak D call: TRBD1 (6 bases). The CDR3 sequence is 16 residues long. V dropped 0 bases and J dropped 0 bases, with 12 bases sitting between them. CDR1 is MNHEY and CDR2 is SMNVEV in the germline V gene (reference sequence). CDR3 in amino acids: CASSLSTGPSSYEQYF. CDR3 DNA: TGTGCCAGCAGTTTATCTACAGGGCCGAGCTCCTACGAGCAGTACTTC.

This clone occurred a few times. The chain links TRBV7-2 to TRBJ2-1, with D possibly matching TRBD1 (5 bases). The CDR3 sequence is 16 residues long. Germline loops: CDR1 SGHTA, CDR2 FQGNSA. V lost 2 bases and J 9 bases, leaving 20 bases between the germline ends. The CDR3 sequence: CASSLSRAGKTVEQFF. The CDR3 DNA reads TGTGCCAGCAGCTTAAGCCGGGCAGGGAAAACGGTTGAGCAGTTCTTC.

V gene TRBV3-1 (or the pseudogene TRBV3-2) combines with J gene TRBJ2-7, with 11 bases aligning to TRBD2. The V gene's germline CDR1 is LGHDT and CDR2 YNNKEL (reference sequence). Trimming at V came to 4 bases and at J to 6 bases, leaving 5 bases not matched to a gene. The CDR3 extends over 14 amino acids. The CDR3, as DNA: TGTGCCAGCAGCCCAGGACTAGCGGGTTTCGAGCAGTACGTC. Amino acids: CASSPGLAGFEQYV.

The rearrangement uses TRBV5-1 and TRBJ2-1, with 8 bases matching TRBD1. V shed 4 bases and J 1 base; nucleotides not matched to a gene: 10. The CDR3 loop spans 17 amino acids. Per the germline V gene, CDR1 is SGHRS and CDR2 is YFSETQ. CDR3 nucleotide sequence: TGCGCCAGCAGCCCCATGGCCGGGACAGGATCCTACAATGAGCAGTTCTTC. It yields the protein CASSPMAGTGSYNEQFF. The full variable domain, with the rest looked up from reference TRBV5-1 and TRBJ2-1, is KAGVTQTPRYLIKTRGQQVTLSCSPISGHRSVSWYQQTPGQGLQFLFEYFSETQRNKGNFPGRFSGRQFSNSRSEMNVSTLELGDSALYLCASSPMAGTGSYNEQFFGPGTRLTVL.